The next 2 T cell receptor beta chains were all read from a single sample in a study of molecular identifiers for immune sequencing clone quantification. MiXCR was run by TCRdb on the PCR reads, yielding one entry per CDR3 protein. The table has just under 650,000 distinct CDR3 sequences, nearly 20% seen once. The sequencing input was naive CD8+ T cells from blood, with Jurkat cell RNA spiked in. Subset here: FACS-sorted CD8+CD4-CCR7+CD45RA+ naive T cells. These receptors all stem from a human donor in good health. Some libraries in this study had Jurkat cell RNA spiked in.

The table lists this clonotype with many counts. V is TRBV7-9 and J is TRBJ1-4; D is ambiguous. CDR3 length: 13 residues. Germline CDR1 and CDR2: SEHNR and FQNEAQ (reference sequence). Trimming cost V 4 bases and J 8 bases, with 11 bases left between them. For the CDR3, the DNA is TGTGCCAGCAGCTCCCTCCAGCGCGAAAAACTGTTTTTT. As protein: CASSSLQREKLFF.

At least ten counts were recorded for this clonotype. The rearrangement joins TRBV28 to TRBJ1-5, with D uncertain. From germline, CDR1 is MDHEN and CDR2 SYDVKM. V lost 3 bases and J 1 base, leaving 10 bases between the germline ends. The CDR3 consists of 15 residues. CDR3 bases: TGTGCCAGCAGTTTCTGGGGTGCAAGCAATCAGCCCCAGCATTTT. This translates into CASSFWGASNQPQHF.